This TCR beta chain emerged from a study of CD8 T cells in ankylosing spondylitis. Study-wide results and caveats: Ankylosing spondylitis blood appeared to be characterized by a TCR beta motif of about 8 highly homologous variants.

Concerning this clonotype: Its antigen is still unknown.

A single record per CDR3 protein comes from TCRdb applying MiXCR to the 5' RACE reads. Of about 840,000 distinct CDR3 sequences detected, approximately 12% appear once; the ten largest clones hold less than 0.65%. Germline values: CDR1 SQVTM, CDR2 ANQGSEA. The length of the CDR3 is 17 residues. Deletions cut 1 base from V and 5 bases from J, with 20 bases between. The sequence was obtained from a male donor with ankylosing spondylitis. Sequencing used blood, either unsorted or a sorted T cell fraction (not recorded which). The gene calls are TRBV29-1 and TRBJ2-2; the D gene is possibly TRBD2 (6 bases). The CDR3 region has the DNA TGCAGCGTTGAAGTTCAGAGGGCGGGGAGAGGAACCGGGGAGCTGTTTTTT. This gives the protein CSVEVQRAGRGTGELFF.